This entry is about one TCR beta chain. The antigen remains unidentified. The data are from a study of response to subunit inactivated influenza vaccine. Whole-study results and caveats: The authors put forward the suggestion that each seasonal influenza vaccination may bring in only a limited number of new T cells.

TCRdb re-analysed the RT-PCR reads in MiXCR, keeping a single row per CDR3 protein. The table records under 500,000 distinct CDR3 sequences, approximately 9.9% of them present only once. The CDR3 is 15 residues long. V was pared by 1 base and J by 5 bases, with 10 bases of the junction left unmatched. The germline CDR1 and CDR2 sequences are DFQATT and SNEGSKA (reference sequence). This TCR was recovered from a man aged 50 or older who received an inactivated influenza vaccine. Sequences were derived from PBMCs from blood, sampled about 6 weeks after vaccination. The chain uses TRBV20-1 and TRBJ2-5; TRBD2 matches 7 bases. The CDR3 loop is CSARVSGGTGETQYF. For the CDR3, the DNA is TGCAGTGCTAGAGTATCGGGGGGAACTGGGGAGACCCAGTACTTC.